This T cell receptor beta chain is from a study of PD-1 blockade in classical Hodgkin lymphoma. The overall study: Nivolumab dosing for patients was 3 mg/kg, administered intravenously every 2 weeks.

Comment on this clone: No antigen is known for it.

As to time point: cycle 4 day 1 (C4D1), after five to seven weeks of nivolumab. After autologous stem cell transplantation all patients relapsed, and prior brentuximab vedotin exposure differed between cohorts. The length of the CDR3 is 16 residues. Trimming stripped 0 bases from V and 4 bases from J, with 15 bases between. Germline V gene data show CDR1 as LGHNA and CDR2 as YNFKEQ. Study results and limitations: Significantly greater TCR diversity emerged by C4D1 in CD4+ cells but not CD8+ cells. Repertoires differed for reasons still undefined, possibly disease activity or prior therapy.

The data were produced by immunoSEQ multiplex PCR, yet TCRdb's version contains in-frame clones alone and is incomplete. Of under 25,000 clones in the sample, about 70% are singletons; the top ten hold about 19%. The sequences come from peripheral blood mononuclear cells (PBMCs), collected before the fourth cycle of nivolumab. The chain uses TRBV4-2 and TRBJ1-2; D is possibly TRBD1 (5 bases). The TCR was taken from a human donor with classical Hodgkin lymphoma. This CDR3 is CASSQEHQGAGYGYTF. Written as DNA, the CDR3 is TGTGCCAGCAGCCAAGAGCATCAAGGGGCAGGCTATGGCTACACCTTC.